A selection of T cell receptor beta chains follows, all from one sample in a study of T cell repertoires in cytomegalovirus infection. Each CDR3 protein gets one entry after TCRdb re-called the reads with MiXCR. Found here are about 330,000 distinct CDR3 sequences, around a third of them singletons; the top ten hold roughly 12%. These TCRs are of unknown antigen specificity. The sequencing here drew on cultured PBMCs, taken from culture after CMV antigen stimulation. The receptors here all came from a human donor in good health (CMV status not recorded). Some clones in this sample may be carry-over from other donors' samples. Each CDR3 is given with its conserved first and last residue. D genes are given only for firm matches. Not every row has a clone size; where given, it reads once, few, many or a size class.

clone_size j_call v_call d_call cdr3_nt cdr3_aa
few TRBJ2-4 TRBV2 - TGTGCAATAGGAGGACAGAAAAACATTCAGTACTTC CAIGGQKNIQYF
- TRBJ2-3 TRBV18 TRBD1 TGTGCCAGCTCACCAGCGGGACAGGCCGCAGATACGCAGTATTTT CASSPAGQAADTQYF
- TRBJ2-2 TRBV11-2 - TGTGCCAGCAGCCCCACTAGATTTTGGGACACCGGGGAGCTGTTTTTT CASSPTRFWDTGELFF
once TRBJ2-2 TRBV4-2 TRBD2 TGTGCCAGCACGGGACTAGCGGAAACCGGGGAGCTGTTTTTT CASTGLAETGELFF
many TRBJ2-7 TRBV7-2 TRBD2 TGTGCCAGCAGCCCCCGGACTAGCGGGCTATACGAGCAGTACTTC CASSPRTSGLYEQYF
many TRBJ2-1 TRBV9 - TGTGCCAGCAGCGTAGGGCTACAGAACAATGAGCAGTTCTTC CASSVGLQNNEQFF
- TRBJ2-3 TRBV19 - TGTGCCAGTAGTATGGAGAGGGCCCCTAAGACAGATACGCAGTATTTT CASSMERAPKTDTQYF
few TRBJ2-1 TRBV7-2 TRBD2 TGTGCCAGCAGCTTAGAATCGTTCGGGACTAACTACAATGAGCAGTTCTTC CASSLESFGTNYNEQFF
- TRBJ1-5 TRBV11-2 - TGTGCCAGCAGCTTAGGTTTATCAGGGATTCAGCCCCAGCATTTT CASSLGLSGIQPQHF
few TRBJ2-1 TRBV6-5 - TGTGCCAGCAGTTACGTGGCAGCAGACAATGAGCAGTTCTTC CASSYVAADNEQFF
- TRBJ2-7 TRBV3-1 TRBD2 TGTGCCAGCAGCCAAGTCGGGGGGAGCGAGCAGTACTTC CASSQVGGSEQYF
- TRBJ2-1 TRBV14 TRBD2 TGTGCCAGCAGCCAAGGGACTAGTATCAATGAGCAGTTCTTC CASSQGTSINEQFF
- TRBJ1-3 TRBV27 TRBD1 TGTGCCAGCAGTCCCACGTCCGGGACAGGCGGAAACACCAGATATTTT CASSPTSGTGGNTRYF
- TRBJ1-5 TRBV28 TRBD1 TGTGCCAGCAGCTTAGGACAGGGCGAACAGCCCCAGCATTTT CASSLGQGEQPQHF
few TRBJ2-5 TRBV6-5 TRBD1 TGTGCCAGCAGCTGGACAGGTGAAGAGACCCAGTACTTC CASSWTGEETQYF
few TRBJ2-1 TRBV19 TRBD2 TGTGCCAGTAGTATCCTAGCGGGGCTAAGCTCCTACAATGAGCAGTTCTTC CASSILAGLSSYNEQFF
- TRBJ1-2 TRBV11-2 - TGTGCCAGCAGCCCCCGCGGGGGGGACTACACCTTC CASSPRGGDYTF
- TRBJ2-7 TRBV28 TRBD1 TGTGCCAGCAGTACGACAGGGTCCCCATACTCCTACGAGCAGTACTTC CASSTTGSPYSYEQYF
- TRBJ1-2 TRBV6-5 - TGTGCCAGCAGCGGGGACACCTTCGCAGGCTACACCTTC CASSGDTFAGYTF
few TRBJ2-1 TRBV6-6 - TGTGCCAGCAGTTACGGGAACAATGAGCAGTTCTTC CASSYGNNEQFF
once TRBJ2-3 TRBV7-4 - TGTGCCAGCCCATCGGGCGGGATCTCCACAGATACGCAGTATTTT CASPSGGISTDTQYF
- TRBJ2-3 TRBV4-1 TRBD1 TGCGCCAGCAGCCAAGAAGGGGGCAAAGCGACAGATACGCAGTATTTT CASSQEGGKATDTQYF
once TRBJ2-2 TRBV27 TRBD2 TGTGCCAGCCGCATAACTCTAGGACTAGCGGGAGGGGTCGCCGGGGAGCTGTTTTTT CASRITLGLAGGVAGELFF
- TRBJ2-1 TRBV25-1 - TGTGCCAGCAGTGATCGGGGCAGGGCCGATGAGCAGTTCTTC CASSDRGRADEQFF
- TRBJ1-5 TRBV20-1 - TGCAGTGCTAGTGGAGGCCGGTATAGCAATCAGCCCCAGCATTTT CSASGGRYSNQPQHF
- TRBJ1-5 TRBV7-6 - TGTGCCAGCAGCTTAACACTAGGCGGGATCAATCAGCCCCAGCATTTT CASSLTLGGINQPQHF
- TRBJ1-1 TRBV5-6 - TGTGCCAGCAGCTTGCAGGAATACACTGAAGCTTTCTTT CASSLQEYTEAFF
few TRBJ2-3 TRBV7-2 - TGTGCCAGCAGCTTAGTATGGCAGCGCACAGATACGCAGTATTTT CASSLVWQRTDTQYF
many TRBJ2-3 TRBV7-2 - TGTGCCAGCAGCCCCCGAGAGGCCACGACGCAGTATTTT CASSPREATTQYF
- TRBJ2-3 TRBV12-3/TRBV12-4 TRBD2 TGTGCCAGCAGTTTACTTGCAGGGACTAGCGTTCCGTATCCGCAGTATTTT CASSLLAGTSVPYPQYF
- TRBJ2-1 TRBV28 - TGTGCCAGCAGTCCCGCCTCAGGGAAGTTTAATGAGCAGTTCTTC CASSPASGKFNEQFF
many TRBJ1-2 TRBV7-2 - TGTGCCAGCACCCCTTTAAGGGGGACTACATATGGCTACACCTTC CASTPLRGTTYGYTF
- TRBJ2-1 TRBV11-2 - TGTGCCAGCAGCCCCACGACGCCAGGGCGGTTCTTC CASSPTTPGRFF
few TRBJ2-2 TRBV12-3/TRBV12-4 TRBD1 TGTGCCAGCAGGCCCGCCGGGTCAGGGGGCACCGGGGAGCTGTTTTTT CASRPAGSGGTGELFF
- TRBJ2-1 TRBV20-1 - TGCAGTGCTAGTTTGCAGTGGGGGACCTACAATGAGCAGTTCTTC CSASLQWGTYNEQFF
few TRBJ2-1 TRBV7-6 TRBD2 TGTGCCAGCAGCCCCCGACCGATGACTAGCGGGGGTGAGCAGTTCTTC CASSPRPMTSGGEQFF
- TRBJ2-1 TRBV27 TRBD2 TGTGCCAGCACCACAACTAGCGGCCTCTACAATGAGCAGTTCTTC CASTTTSGLYNEQFF
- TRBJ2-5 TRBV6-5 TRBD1 TGTGCCAGCAGTCCGGACAGGGCGAACCAGTACTTC CASSPDRANQYF
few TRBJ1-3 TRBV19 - TGTGCCAGTAGCCAGGGGTTGGCGGACACCATATATTTT CASSQGLADTIYF
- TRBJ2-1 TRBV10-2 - TGCGCCAGCAGGAGGCTTGGGGCCGAACACAATGAGCAGTTCTTC CASRRLGAEHNEQFF
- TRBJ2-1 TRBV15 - TGTGCCACCAGCAGAGAGGGAGTGAGTCGGGAGCAGTTCTTC CATSREGVSREQFF
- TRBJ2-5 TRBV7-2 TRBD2 TGTGCCAGCAGCTTAGTTCTAGCGGGAGGGCGGGAGACCCAGTACTTC CASSLVLAGGRETQYF
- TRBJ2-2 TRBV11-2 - TGTGCCAGCAGCTACCCTTGGACAGAACCTGGGGACACCGGGGAGCTGTTTTTT CASSYPWTEPGDTGELFF
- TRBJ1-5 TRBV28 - - CASSSVRSQILAQHF
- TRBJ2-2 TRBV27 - TGTGCCAGCAGTTATGACGGGAACACCGGGGAGCTGTTTTTT CASSYDGNTGELFF
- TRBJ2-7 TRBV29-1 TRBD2 TGCAGCGCCACTCCCGGCAGCGGGGTTTCCTACGAGCAGTACTTC CSATPGSGVSYEQYF
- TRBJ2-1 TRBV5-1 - TGCGCCAGCAGCTGGGGCCCGAGTAATGAGCAGTTCTTC CASSWGPSNEQFF
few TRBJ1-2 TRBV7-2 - TGTGCCAGCAGCTTACTCAGGACGGGACACGACCCTTATGGCTACACCTTC CASSLLRTGHDPYGYTF
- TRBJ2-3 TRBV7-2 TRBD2 TGTGCCAGCAGCTCCGAAGCGGGAGGCAAAGATACGCAGTATTTT CASSSEAGGKDTQYF
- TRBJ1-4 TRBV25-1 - TGTGCCAGCAGTGATTGGGCACCAGCAACTAATGAAAAACTGTTTTTT CASSDWAPATNEKLFF
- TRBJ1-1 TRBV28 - TGTGCCAGCAAGCCCGCGGGGTTGTGGGACACTGAAGCTTTCTTT CASKPAGLWDTEAFF